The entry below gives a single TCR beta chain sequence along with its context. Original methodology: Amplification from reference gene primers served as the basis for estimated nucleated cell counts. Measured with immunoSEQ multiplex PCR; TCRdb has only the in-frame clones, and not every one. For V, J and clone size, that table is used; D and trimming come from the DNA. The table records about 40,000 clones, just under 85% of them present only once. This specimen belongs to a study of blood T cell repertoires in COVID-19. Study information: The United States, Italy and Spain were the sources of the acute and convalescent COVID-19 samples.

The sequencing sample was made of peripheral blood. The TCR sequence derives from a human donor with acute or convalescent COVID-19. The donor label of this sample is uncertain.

The CDR3 DNA reads as TGTGCCAGTAGGCGACAGGGGTTGGGAGAGACCCAGTACTTC. This sequence encodes CASRRQGLGETQYF. The V and J genes are TRBV19 and TRBJ2-5, with 8 bases that match TRBD1. The CDR3 loop spans 14 amino acids. The V gene end was trimmed by 6 bases and the J gene end by 4 bases; junction bases not matched to a gene: 7. Germline CDR1 and CDR2: LNHDA and SQIVND (reference sequence).